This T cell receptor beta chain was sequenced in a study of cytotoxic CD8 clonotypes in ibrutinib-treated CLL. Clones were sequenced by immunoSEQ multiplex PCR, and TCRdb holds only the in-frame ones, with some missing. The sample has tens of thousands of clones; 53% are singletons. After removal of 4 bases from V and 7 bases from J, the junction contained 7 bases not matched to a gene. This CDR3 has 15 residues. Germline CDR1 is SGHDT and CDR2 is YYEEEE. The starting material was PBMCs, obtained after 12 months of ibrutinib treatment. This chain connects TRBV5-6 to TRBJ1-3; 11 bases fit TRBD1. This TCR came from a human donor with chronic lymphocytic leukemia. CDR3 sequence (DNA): TGTGCCAGCAGCCTTCGGGACAGGGGGTACAACACCATATATTTT. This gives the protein CASSLRDRGYNTIYF.